The clone carrying this TCR beta chain has at least ten counts. Its target is unknown. Trimming took off 5 bases at V and 4 bases at J, with 11 bases between the two ends. The CDR3 has 13 amino acids. CDR1 is SQVTM, CDR2 ANQGSEA, per germline. The data are from a study of human T cells and chemical hapten exposure. The overall study: Per-sample variation in TCR yield stemmed mainly from small pooled library volume differences.

MiXCR, run by TCRdb on the RACE reads, gives a single entry per CDR3 protein. The sample lists 85,000 to 95,000 distinct CDR3 sequences, about 11% occurring once. Study outcomes and limitations: Unchanged with DPC sensitization were TCRs above 1 in 1000 frequency. Expanded TCRs clustered into significantly more large CDR3 similarity groups than controls, the analysis revealed.

The time point is: patch test 2, 6 weeks after DPC sensitization. Treatment indicated: therapeutic diphenylcyclopropenone sensitization with weekly scalp DPC. Prior to application of each patch test, blood was drawn. The input for sequencing was whole blood, taken in connection with sensitization to the hapten diphenylcyclopropenone (DPC). The receptor was isolated from a man aged 35-49 years with alopecia areata. Some clones in this sample may be carry-over from other donors' samples. V is TRBV29-1 and J is TRBJ1-4; unclear D gene. This chain's CDR3 is CSVNVEDNEKLFF. The CDR3 coding sequence is TGCAGCGTTAATGTGGAGGATAATGAAAAACTGTTTTTT. The variable domain in full, completed from reference TRBV29-1 and TRBJ1-4, reads SAVISQKPSRDICQRGTSLTIQCQVDSQVTMMFWYRQQPGQSLTLIATANQGSEATYESGFVIDKFPISRPNLTFSTLTVSNMSPEDSSIYLCSVNVEDNEKLFFGSGTQLSVL.